This entry is about one T cell receptor beta chain. The antigen it recognizes is unknown. No much larger clone is present one base from it, and per-base qualities are unavailable. There are 16 amino acids in the CDR3, from cysteine to phenylalanine inclusive. The entry retains the CDR3 DNA only, 48 bases that are in frame from base 1. The germline V gene sets CDR1 to MNHEY and CDR2 to SVGAGI. V trim: 0 bases; J trim: 2 bases; unmatched bases: 4. This sample was taken from a study of blood T cell repertoires in COVID-19 (dated by TCRdb to 2020 to 2021). With regard to the full study: Samples from collaborators originated in the United States, Italy and Spain and spanned both the acute and convalescent phases of COVID-19. Deeply sampled blood TCRbeta repertoires from subjects exposed to, actively infected with, or recovered from COVID-19 were included in the dataset. The prospective study material was composed of cDNA or gDNA derived from T cells, B-cell-depleted T cells, or PBMCs. Sample metadata almost always included a de-identified subject ID, COVID-19 status, age in years and sex. Where available, HLA class I and class II types were taken from metadata supplied by the sample provider and were not determined by assay-based typing. The repertoires were made available in a free public database intended to serve as a resource for research on the immune response to SARS-CoV-2. The samples were drawn from two sources: the first 160 participants of the ongoing ImmuneRACE study, and 950 to 1,500 subjects contributed by 6 global collaborators.

In Seattle, one collaborating source enrolled patients while the infection was active and tracked those patients longitudinally over the course of disease. Collaborating institutions collected whole blood in K2EDTA tubes following their own protocols. For TCRbeta analysis, collaborators shipped samples as frozen whole blood, isolated PBMCs, or DNA extracted from either of those sample types. Broad study findings and their caveats: The amount of clinical and demographic metadata varied by source and participant and was provided uncurated.

TCRbeta CDR3 regions were amplified from genomic DNA using the immunoSEQ Assay, a bias-controlled multiplex PCR. Concerning the study's data processing: The number of nucleated cells in each sample was estimated by amplification of reference gene primers within the assay. Sequence reads were collapsed and filtered to measure the absolute abundance of every unique TCRbeta CDR3 rearrangement. For each sample, productive Simpson clonality was calculated as the square root of Simpson's diversity index across productive rearrangements. TCRdb carries this immuneACCESS record with in-frame sequences only. Its versions omit some clonotypes, under half of them owing to an unresolved V gene in the studies checked, with the rest unexplained. V and J calls and clone size are those listed in that table; D and trimming were worked out from the DNA. The sample table shows approximately 270,000 clones, and approximately 88% are seen once. The top ten clonotypes cover 5% to 6.5% of the sample.

What was sequenced was peripheral blood. This TCR derives from a woman in her twenties or thirties with COVID-19, enrolled during active disease. Rearrangement joined TRBV6-5 to TRBJ2-1, with 7 bases matching TRBD2. The sequenced DNA: TGTGCCAGCAGTTACTCGGCTGGGGGGGCCTACAATGAGCAGTTCTTC. It is translated as CASSYSAGGAYNEQFF.